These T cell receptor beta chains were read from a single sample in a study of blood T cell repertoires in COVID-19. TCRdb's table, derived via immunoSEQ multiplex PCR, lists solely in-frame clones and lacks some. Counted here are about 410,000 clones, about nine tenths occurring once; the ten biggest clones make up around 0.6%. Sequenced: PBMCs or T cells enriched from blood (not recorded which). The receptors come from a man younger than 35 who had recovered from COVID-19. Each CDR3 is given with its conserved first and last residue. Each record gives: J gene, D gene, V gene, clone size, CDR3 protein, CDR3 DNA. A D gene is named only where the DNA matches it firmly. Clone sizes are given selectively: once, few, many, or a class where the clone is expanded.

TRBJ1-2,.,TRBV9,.,CASSTAGYGYTF,TGTGCCAGCAGCACAGCTGGTTATGGCTACACCTTC
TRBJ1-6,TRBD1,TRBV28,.,CASNNGDRDNSPLHF,TGTGCCAGCAACAATGGGGACAGGGATAATTCACCCCTCCACTTT
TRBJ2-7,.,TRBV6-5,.,CASNRGDLTFLEQYF,TGTGCCAGCAACCGAGGAGACTTGACCTTCCTCGAGCAGTACTTC
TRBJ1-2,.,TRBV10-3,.,CAISESNRANYGYTF,TGTGCCATCAGTGAGTCGAACAGAGCTAACTATGGCTACACCTTC
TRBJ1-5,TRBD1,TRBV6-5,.,CASTQGQGNQPQHF,TGTGCCAGCACCCAAGGACAGGGGAACCAGCCCCAGCATTTT
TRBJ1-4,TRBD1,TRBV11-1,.,CASSQDRLSEKLFF,TGTGCCAGCAGCCAGGACAGGTTAAGTGAAAAACTGTTTTTT
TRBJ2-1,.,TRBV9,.,CASSPGGSYNEQFF,TGTGCCAGCAGCCCCGGCGGATCCTACAATGAGCAGTTCTTC
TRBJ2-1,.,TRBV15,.,CATSRDPARGLNEQFF,TGTGCCACCAGCAGAGATCCCGCAAGGGGTTTGAATGAGCAGTTCTTC
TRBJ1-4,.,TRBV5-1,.,CASSRGLFGTNEKLFF,TGCGCCAGCAGCCGAGGGTTATTTGGAACTAATGAAAAACTGTTTTTT
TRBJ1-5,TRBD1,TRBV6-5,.,CASSFGQGGNQPQHF,TGTGCCAGCAGTTTCGGACAGGGTGGCAATCAGCCCCAGCATTTT
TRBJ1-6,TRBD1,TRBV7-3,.,CASSSSGTGGRSPLHF,TGTGCCAGCAGCTCGTCCGGGACAGGGGGCCGATCACCCCTCCACTTT
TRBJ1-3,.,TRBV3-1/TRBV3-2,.,CASSHSDRPRSGNTIYF,TGTGCCAGCAGCCATTCGGACAGACCCCGCTCTGGAAACACCATATATTTT
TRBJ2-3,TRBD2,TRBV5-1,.,CASRAGGPPDTQYF,TGCGCCAGCAGGGCGGGAGGGCCCCCAGATACGCAGTATTTT
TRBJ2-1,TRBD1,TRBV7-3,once,CASSYTGQGGNEQFF,TGTGCCAGCAGTTACACGGGACAGGGAGGCAATGAGCAGTTCTTC
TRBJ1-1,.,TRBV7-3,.,CASSLRGKNTEAFF,TGTGCCAGCAGCTTACGAGGAAAGAACACTGAAGCTTTCTTT
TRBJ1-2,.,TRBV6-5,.,CASSLDSKEDYGYTF,TGTGCCAGCAGCCTCGACAGTAAAGAGGACTATGGCTACACCTTC
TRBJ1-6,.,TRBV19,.,CASRWGEGNSPLHF,TGTGCCAGTAGATGGGGGGAAGGGAATTCACCCCTCCACTTT
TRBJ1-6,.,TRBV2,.,CASSSKGNRSPLHF,TGTGCCAGCAGTAGTAAGGGGAATCGGTCACCCCTCCACTTT
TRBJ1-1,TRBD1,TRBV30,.,CAWRDRDRGNTEAFF,TGTGCCTGGAGGGACCGGGACAGGGGGAACACTGAAGCTTTCTTT
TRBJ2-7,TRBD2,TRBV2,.,CASIGASGRSYEQYF,TGTGCCAGCATAGGGGCTAGCGGGAGGTCCTACGAGCAGTACTTC
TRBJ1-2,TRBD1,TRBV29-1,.,CSVVRPGGGYTF,TGCAGCGTTGTTAGGCCAGGGGGTGGCTACACCTTC
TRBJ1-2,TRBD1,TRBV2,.,CASSVRQGAYTF,TGTGCCAGCAGTGTCCGACAGGGTGCTTACACCTTC
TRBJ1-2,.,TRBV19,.,CASSTRDRFGGYTF,TGTGCCAGTAGTACTCGAGACAGGTTCGGTGGCTACACCTTC
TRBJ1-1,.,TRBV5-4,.,CASSVDTNTEAFF,TGTGCCAGCAGTGTGGACACGAACACTGAAGCTTTCTTT
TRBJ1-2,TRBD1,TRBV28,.,CASSLDGGQGPYGYTF,TGTGCCAGCAGTTTGGACGGGGGACAGGGGCCCTATGGCTACACCTTC
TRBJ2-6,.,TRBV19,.,CASKSGSGANVLTF,TGTGCCAGTAAGTCCGGGTCTGGGGCCAACGTCCTGACTTTC
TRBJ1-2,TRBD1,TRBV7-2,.,CASSPGTGGARYF,TGTGCCAGCAGCCCCGGGACAGGGGGCGCCAGATACTTC
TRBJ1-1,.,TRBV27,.,CASRPYWTLMNTEAFF,TGTGCCAGCAGACCCTACTGGACACTGATGAACACTGAAGCTTTCTTT
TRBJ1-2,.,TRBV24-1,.,CATSGGDKVYGYTF,TGTGCCACCAGTGGAGGGGACAAGGTCTATGGCTACACCTTC
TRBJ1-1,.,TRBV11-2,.,CASSLAGVGEAFF,TGTGCCAGCAGCTTAGCGGGGGTCGGCGAAGCTTTCTTT
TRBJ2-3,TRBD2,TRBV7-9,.,CASSPHLTREIGTDTQYF,TGTGCCAGCAGCCCCCATTTGACGCGGGAGATTGGCACAGATACGCAGTATTTT
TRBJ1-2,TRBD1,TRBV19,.,CASSVQGTGDYGYTF,TGTGCCAGTAGTGTCCAAGGGACAGGGGACTATGGCTACACCTTC
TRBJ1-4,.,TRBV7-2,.,CASSWAGQAINEKLFF,TGTGCCAGCAGCTGGGCAGGGCAGGCAATTAATGAAAAACTGTTTTTT
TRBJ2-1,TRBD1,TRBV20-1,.,CSAGGWEQFF,TGCAGTGCAGGGGGCTGGGAGCAGTTCTTC
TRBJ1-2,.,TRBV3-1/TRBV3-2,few,CASSHRQAHHGYTF,TGTGCCAGCAGCCACAGACAGGCTCATCATGGCTACACCTTC
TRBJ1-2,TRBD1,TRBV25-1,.,CASSMDRDYGYTF,TGTGCCAGCAGCATGGACAGGGACTATGGCTACACCTTC
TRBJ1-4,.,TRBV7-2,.,CASSPGGKSNEKLFF,TGTGCCAGCAGCCCCGGCGGGAAATCTAATGAAAAACTGTTTTTT
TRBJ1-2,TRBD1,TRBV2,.,CASRGDRGRGYTF,TGTGCCAGCAGGGGGGACAGGGGACGCGGCTACACCTTC
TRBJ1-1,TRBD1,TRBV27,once,CASREDRGQGTEAFF,TGTGCCAGCAGAGAGGACAGGGGGCAGGGCACTGAAGCTTTCTTT
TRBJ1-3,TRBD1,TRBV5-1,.,CASSLAGGQLTGNTIYF,TGCGCCAGCAGCTTGGCCGGGGGACAGCTTACTGGAAACACCATATATTTT
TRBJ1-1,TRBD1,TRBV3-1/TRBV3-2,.,CASSQLAGTVEAFF,TGTGCCAGCAGCCAACTCGCCGGGACAGTTGAAGCTTTCTTT
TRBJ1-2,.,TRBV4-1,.,CASSQDQGTIYGYTF,TGCGCCAGCAGCCAAGATCAGGGGACGATCTATGGCTACACCTTC
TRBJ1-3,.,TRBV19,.,CASGDSYSGNTIYF,TGTGCCAGCGGGGACTCCTACTCTGGAAACACCATATATTTT
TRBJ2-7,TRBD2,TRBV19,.,CASSPGGGARYEQYF,TGTGCCAGTAGTCCGGGAGGGGGGGCCCGCTACGAGCAGTACTTC
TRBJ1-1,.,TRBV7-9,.,CASSLLANTEAFF,TGTGCCAGCAGCTTGCTAGCTAACACTGAAGCTTTCTTT